This T cell receptor beta chain was captured in a study of blood T cell repertoires in COVID-19. Sequencing used immunoSEQ multiplex PCR; TCRdb keeps in-frame clones, though not all of them. The table records 65,000 to 95,000 clones, approximately 89% of them present only once. This clone occurred once. The CDR3 length is 15 residues. V shed 0 bases and J shed 4 bases, with 14 bases lying between them. From germline, CDR1 is GTSNPN and CDR2 SVGIG (reference sequence). The origin of this receptor is a man aged 45-60 years with COVID-19, enrolled during active disease. The sequencing input was peripheral blood. This chain uses TRBV30 with TRBJ2-3; the D gene is possibly TRBD2 (5 bases). DNA for the CDR3: TGTGCCTGGAGTGTATTGGCGGCTAGCCCAGATACGCAGTATTTT. This codes for CAWSVLAASPDTQYF.